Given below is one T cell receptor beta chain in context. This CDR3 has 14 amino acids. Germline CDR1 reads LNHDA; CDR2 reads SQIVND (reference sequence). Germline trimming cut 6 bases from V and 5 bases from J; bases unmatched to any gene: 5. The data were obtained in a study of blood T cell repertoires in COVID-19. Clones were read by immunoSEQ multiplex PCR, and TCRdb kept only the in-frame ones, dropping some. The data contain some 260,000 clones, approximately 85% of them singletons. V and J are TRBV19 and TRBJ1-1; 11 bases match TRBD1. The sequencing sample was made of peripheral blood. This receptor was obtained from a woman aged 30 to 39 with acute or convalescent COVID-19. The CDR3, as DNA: TGTGCCAGTAGCGGACAGGGGGCGCGGACTGAAGCTTTCTTT. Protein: CASSGQGARTEAFF.